Given below is one TCR beta chain in context. The CDR3 loop spans 13 amino acids. Trimming left V 3 bases short and J 4 bases short, with 7 bases between. TCRdb ran MiXCR on the 5' RACE reads and lists one entry per CDR3 protein. The data contain roughly 580,000 distinct CDR3 sequences, approximately 19% of them singletons. The source of the sample is a study of T-cell memory formation after mild COVID-19. J is TRBJ1-3 and V is TRBV12-3 or TRBV12-4, with D unresolved. The sequencing sample was made of PBMCs or a T cell subset sorted from them (not recorded which). This sequence was found in an adult woman who had mild COVID-19 (a few samples of this study predate the infection). Cell type and time point are not known. The CDR3 coding sequence is TGTGCCAGCAGTTTTTCCGCGGGAAACACCATATATTTT. As protein: CASSFSAGNTIYF.